These 12 T cell receptor beta chains were sequenced from one sample in a study of T cell responses to AZD1222 COVID-19 vaccine (dated by TCRdb to about 2021). This sample's time point label indicates: baseline before first vaccination. Library creation used the immunoSEQ multiplex PCR assay. As stored in TCRdb, this immuneACCESS dataset retains in-frame rearrangements with V and J assigned. A fraction of the clones does not appear; measured against another copy, unresolved V genes explain less than half of the discrepancy, and the remainder lacks a known reason. This sample is represented by approximately 170,000 clones; around 90% of them were singletons. Approximately 4% of the sample goes to the ten largest clones. The material was peripheral blood, obtained on day 0 of AZD1222 vaccination. These receptor sequences come from an adult in good health.

This chain links TRBV29-1 with TRBJ1-2; D is possibly TRBD1 (5 bases). CDR1 is SQVTM, CDR2 ANQGSEA, per germline. CDR3 length: 14 residues. Trimming took off 3 bases at V and 2 bases at J, with 13 bases between the two ends. DNA for the CDR3: TGCAGCGTTGATCCCCGGGGCCTCAACTATGGCTACACCTTC. Translation: CSVDPRGLNYGYTF.

The V call is TRBV11-3, the J call TRBJ2-5, with 7 bases identical to TRBD2. The CDR3 extends over 13 amino acids. The germline gives CDR1 SGHNT, CDR2 YENEEA. The trim removed 3 bases at V and 5 bases at J, leaving 3 bases unmatched. The chain's CDR3 is CASSFFGGETQYF. CDR3 in DNA: TGTGCCAGCAGCTTTTTCGGGGGGGAGACCCAGTACTTC. The whole variable domain, filled in from reference TRBV11-3 and TRBJ2-5, reads EAGVVQSPRYKIIEKKQPVAFWCNPISGHNTLYWYLQNLGQGPELLIRYENEEAVDDSQLPKDRFSAERLKGVDSTLKIQPAELGDSAVYLCASSFFGGETQYFGPGTRLLVL.

The rearrangement joins TRBV5-6 to TRBJ1-6, with TRBD1 matching over 8 bases. Germline CDR1 is SGHDT and CDR2 is YYEEEE. CDR3 length: 15 amino acids. J gave up 8 bases and V 4 bases, and 8 bases lay outside the gene matches. CDR3 coding DNA: TGTGCCAGCAGCCCCAGAGACAGGGGAGATTCACCCCTCCACTTT. It specifies CASSPRDRGDSPLHF. The variable domain in full, with the rest retrieved from reference TRBV5-6 and TRBJ1-6, is DAGVTQSPTHLIKTRGQQVTLRCSPKSGHDTVSWYQQALGQGPQFIFQYYEEEERQRGNFPDRFSGHQFPNYSSELNVNALLLGDSALYLCASSPRDRGDSPLHFGNGTRLTVT.

Remarks on this clone: One end of the junction is discordant with germline, which a read error may explain. The chain carries TRBV7-3 and TRBJ2-7; D possibly corresponds to TRBD1 (6 bases). This CDR3 has 15 amino acids. CDR1 is SGHTA and CDR2 is FQGTGA in the germline V gene. Written as DNA, the CDR3 is TGTGCCAGCAGCTTAACGGCCCGATGGCAGGGGACACCCCACTTC. This encodes CASSLTARWQGTPHF.

This clone was counted once. The chain is built from TRBV15 and TRBJ2-7; 7 nucleotides line up with TRBD1. With V trimmed by 5 bases and J by 2 bases, 6 bases remained unmatched. CDR1 LNHNV and CDR2 YYDKDF come from the germline V gene (reference sequence). The CDR3 length is 14 residues. CDR3 in amino acids: CATSEGQAAYEQYF. CDR3 sequence (DNA): TGTGCCACCAGCGAAGGACAGGCGGCCTACGAGCAGTACTTC.

This clone appeared a single time. The rearrangement joins TRBV5-1 to TRBJ2-5, with D hard to call. The CDR3 runs 16 residues. V was cut by 0 bases and J by 5 bases, with 17 bases left in between. Looked up from germline, CDR1 is SGHRS and CDR2 is YFSETQ. The CDR3 sequence is CASSLALGAPQETQYF. The DNA for the CDR3 is TGCGCCAGCAGCTTGGCCCTCGGCGCCCCCCAGGAGACCCAGTACTTC.

This clone has a single count. The gene calls are TRBV5-1 and TRBJ2-7; either TRBD1 or TRBD2 may fit D (5 bases each). This CDR3 contains 12 residues. Germline CDR1 SGHRS, CDR2 YFSETQ. Trimming removed 4 bases from V and 7 bases from J, with 12 bases in between. The CDR3 sequence: CASSVGTGEQYF. Written as DNA, the CDR3 is TGCGCCAGCAGCGTCGGGACGGGTGAGCAGTACTTC. Variable domain in full (rest from reference TRBV5-1 and TRBJ2-7): KAGVTQTPRYLIKTRGQQVTLSCSPISGHRSVSWYQQTPGQGLQFLFEYFSETQRNKGNFPGRFSGRQFSNSRSEMNVSTLELGDSALYLCASSVGTGEQYFGPGTRLTVT.

This chain connects TRBV30 to TRBJ2-1, with 11 bases aligning to TRBD2. J gave up 0 bases and V 3 bases, and 4 bases lay outside the gene matches. CDR1 GTSNPN and CDR2 SVGIG come from the germline V gene (reference sequence). This CDR3 region has 16 residues. As DNA, the CDR3 is TGTGCCTGGAGGCTAGCGGGAGGTAGCTCCTACAATGAGCAGTTCTTC. Encoded protein: CAWRLAGGSSYNEQFF.

The chain joins TRBV9 to TRBJ2-5; D is perhaps TRBD1 (6 bases). The ends were cut back, 3 bases at V and 4 bases at J, with 13 bases in the middle. The CDR3 totals 14 residues. Germline V lookup: CDR1 SGDLS, CDR2 YYNGEE. The CDR3 sequence is CASSAGAQLETQYF. CDR3 DNA sequence: TGTGCCAGCAGCGCAGGGGCCCAGTTAGAGACCCAGTACTTC. The full variable domain, rest sourced from reference TRBV9 and TRBJ2-5, is DSGVTQTPKHLITATGQRVTLRCSPRSGDLSVYWYQQSLDQGLQFLIQYYNGEERAKGNILERFSAQQFPDLHSELNLSSLELGDSALYFCASSAGAQLETQYFGPGTRLLVL.

V usage is TRBV9 and J usage is TRBJ2-7, with 7 positions matching TRBD1. The germline CDR1 and CDR2 sequences are SGDLS and YYNGEE. Losses at the gene ends were 0 bases for V and 7 bases for J; bases not matched to a gene: 16. This CDR3 has 17 residues. CDR3 bases: TGTGCCAGCAGCGTAGTAGTGGAACGGACAGGCCCCAATGAGCAGTACTTC. Protein product: CASSVVVERTGPNEQYF.

J is TRBJ1-1 and V is TRBV10-2; 9 nucleotides match TRBD1. CDR3 length equals 13 residues. Trimming cost V 6 bases and J 3 bases; bases outside gene matches: 2. The V gene's germline CDR1 is WSHSY and CDR2 SAAADI. DNA for the CDR3: TGCGCCAGCAGAAGGGACAGGGACACTGAAGCTTTCTTT. Its translation: CASRRDRDTEAFF.

The chain links TRBV3-1 (or the pseudogene TRBV3-2) to TRBJ1-2; D gene ambiguous. CDR3 length equals 13 residues. Germline loops: CDR1 LGHDT, CDR2 YNNKEL (reference sequence). The germline V and J ends were trimmed by 3 bases and 0 bases, with 5 bases remaining between them. The CDR3 region is CASSQGSNYGYTF. CDR3 DNA: TGTGCCAGCAGCCAGGGTTCTAACTATGGCTACACCTTC.